This passage covers 2 T cell receptor beta chains from one sample sequenced in a study of blood T cell repertoires in COVID-19. Method: immunoSEQ multiplex PCR; TCRdb's copy keeps in-frame clones and lacks some. The sample holds approximately 350,000 clones, around 89% seen once. The sequencing input was peripheral blood. These TCRs come from a woman aged 25 to 39 with COVID-19, enrolled during active disease.

This clone was counted a few times. For the CDR3, the DNA is TGTGCCAGCAGCTTGAGCGGGATCAGTTACGAGCAGTACGTC. Translation: CASSLSGISYEQYV. This sequence joins TRBV7-9 and TRBJ2-7; 7 nucleotides line up with TRBD2. This CDR3 contains 14 residues. Trimming cost V 3 bases and J 4 bases; bases outside gene matches: 6. Germline V gene data show CDR1 as SEHNR and CDR2 as FQNEAQ (reference sequence).

The V and J genes are TRBV2 and TRBJ1-4; TRBD1 matches at 8 bases. Germline-derived CDR1 and CDR2 are SNHLY and FYNNEI. This CDR3 has 15 amino acids. Germline trimming cut 5 bases from V and 7 bases from J; bases unmatched to any gene: 9. The DNA for the CDR3 is TGTGCCAGCAGTCTCTTGGGGACAGGCGGTGAAAAACTGTTTTTT. Protein: CASSLLGTGGEKLFF.